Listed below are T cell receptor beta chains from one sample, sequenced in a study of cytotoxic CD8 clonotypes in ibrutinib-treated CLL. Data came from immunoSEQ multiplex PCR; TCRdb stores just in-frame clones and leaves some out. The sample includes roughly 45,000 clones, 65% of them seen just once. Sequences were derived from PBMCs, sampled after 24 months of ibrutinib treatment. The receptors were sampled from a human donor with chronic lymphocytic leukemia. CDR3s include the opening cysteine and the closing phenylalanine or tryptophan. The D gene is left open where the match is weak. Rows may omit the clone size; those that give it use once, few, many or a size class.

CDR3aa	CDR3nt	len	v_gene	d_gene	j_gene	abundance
CASSTTSIRELFF	TGTGCCAGCAGCACCACTAGTATCAGGGAGCTGTTTTTT	13	TRBV13	.	TRBJ2-2	.
CASSEGLALSEQYF	TGTGCCAGCAGTGAAGGGCTAGCCCTCTCCGAGCAGTACTTC	14	TRBV2	.	TRBJ2-7	.
CASSQDGRGGYTF	TGCGCCAGCAGCCAAGATGGGAGGGGAGGCTACACCTTC	13	TRBV4-1	.	TRBJ1-2	few
CASSFGTGVRTYEQYF	TGTGCCAGCAGCTTCGGAACAGGGGTGAGGACCTACGAGCAGTACTTC	16	TRBV7-9	TRBD1	TRBJ2-7	.
CASSLKAISGANVLTF	TGTGCCAGCAGCTTAAAGGCGATCTCTGGGGCCAACGTCCTGACTTTC	16	TRBV7-2	.	TRBJ2-6	.
CASKLQTGVVATEAFF	TGTGCCAGCAAGTTGCAAACGGGAGTCGTCGCCACTGAAGCTTTCTTT	16	TRBV2	.	TRBJ1-1	.
CAWASGGSSYEQYF	TGTGCCTGGGCTAGCGGGGGAAGCTCCTACGAGCAGTACTTC	14	TRBV30	TRBD2	TRBJ2-7	.
CAINAGLAGSSYNEQFF	TGTGCCATCAATGCCGGACTAGCGGGCAGCTCCTACAATGAGCAGTTCTTC	17	TRBV10-3	TRBD2	TRBJ2-1	few
CASSVGWAGSYNEQFF	TGTGCCAGCAGCGTAGGTTGGGCAGGGAGCTACAATGAGCAGTTCTTC	16	TRBV9	.	TRBJ2-1	many
CASSSEADRANQPQHF	TGTGCCAGCAGCTCAGAAGCGGACAGGGCTAATCAGCCCCAGCATTTT	16	TRBV7-9	TRBD1	TRBJ1-5	few
CASRQGTNQPQHF	TGTGCCAGCAGGCAGGGTACCAATCAGCCCCAGCATTTT	13	TRBV6-5	.	TRBJ1-5	.
CASSYRSGYGYTF	TGTGCCAGTTCTTACAGGTCAGGCTATGGCTACACCTTC	13	TRBV19	.	TRBJ1-2	few
CASSVWAGGGHEQFF	TGTGCCAGCAGCGTATGGGCGGGAGGAGGCCATGAGCAGTTCTTC	15	TRBV9	TRBD2	TRBJ2-1	.
CASSLGQLAGSYEQYF	TGTGCCAGCAGCTTAGGTCAGCTAGCGGGTTCCTACGAGCAGTACTTC	16	TRBV7-6	TRBD2	TRBJ2-7	.
CASSEGTGPREQFF	TGTGCCAGCAGTGAAGGGACTGGACCGAGGGAGCAGTTCTTC	14	TRBV6-1	.	TRBJ2-1	.
CASSYRPTASTDTQYF	TGTGCCAGCAGTTACCGCCCGACAGCTTCCACAGATACGCAGTATTTT	16	TRBV6-5	.	TRBJ2-3	few
CASSYAGGVGDTQYF	TGTGCCAGCAGTTACGCGGGGGGCGTGGGAGATACGCAGTATTTT	15	TRBV6-5	TRBD2	TRBJ2-3	.
CASSRGQGGYNSPLHF	TGCGCCAGCAGCCGAGGACAGGGGGGTTATAATTCACCCCTCCACTTT	16	TRBV4-1	TRBD1	TRBJ1-6	.
CASSLPGGSSTGELFF	TGTGCCAGCAGTTTACCGGGCGGGAGCAGCACCGGGGAGCTGTTTTTT	16	TRBV27	TRBD2	TRBJ2-2	.
CASSPRTDYGYTF	TGTGCCAGCAGTCCTCGGACAGACTATGGCTACACCTTC	13	TRBV7-7	.	TRBJ1-2	.
CSVRPGGITGELFF	TGCAGCGTTCGCCCGGGAGGTATTACCGGGGAGCTGTTTTTT	14	TRBV29-1	TRBD2	TRBJ2-2	few
CAWSPAGYYGYTF	TGTGCCTGGAGTCCAGCAGGGTACTATGGCTACACCTTC	13	TRBV30	.	TRBJ1-2	medium-sized
CASSEDGLSGNTIYF	TGTGCCAGCAGTGAAGACGGGCTCTCTGGAAACACCATATATTTT	15	TRBV6-1	.	TRBJ1-3	.
CASSASSYEQYF	TGTGCCAGCAGTGCGTCCTCCTACGAGCAGTACTTC	12	TRBV6-1	.	TRBJ2-7	.
CAWEHSYEQYF	TGTGCCTGGGAACACTCCTACGAGCAGTACTTC	11	TRBV30	.	TRBJ2-7	few
CASSEAGENEQYF	TGTGCCAGCAGCGAAGCGGGGGAGAACGAGCAGTACTTC	13	TRBV9	TRBD2	TRBJ2-7	once
CATTTVRETQYF	TGTGCCACCACGACAGTCAGGGAGACCCAGTACTTC	12	TRBV6-1	.	TRBJ2-5	.
CASSQGLGTEAFF	TGCGCCAGCAGCCAAGGATTGGGGACAGAAGCTTTCTTT	13	TRBV4-1	.	TRBJ1-1	.
CASSHDRERGYTF	TGTGCCAGCTCCCACGACAGGGAGAGAGGCTACACCTTC	13	TRBV18	TRBD1	TRBJ1-2	.
CASGARREKLFF	TGTGCCAGCGGAGCACGGAGGGAAAAACTGTTTTTT	12	TRBV6-1	.	TRBJ1-4	.
CASSGTSGVAAEAFF	TGTGCCAGCAGCGGGACTTCAGGGGTTGCCGCTGAAGCTTTCTTT	15	TRBV9	.	TRBJ1-1	.
CASSLTASPNEQFF	TGCGCCAGCAGCTTGACTGCTAGCCCCAATGAGCAGTTCTTC	14	TRBV5-1	.	TRBJ2-1	.
CASSLNGNTIYF	TGTGCCAGTAGCTTAAATGGAAACACCATATATTTT	12	TRBV19	.	TRBJ1-3	.
CASALGTSHSYEQYF	TGCGCCAGTGCCCTTGGGACATCCCACTCCTACGAGCAGTACTTC	15	TRBV5-1	.	TRBJ2-7	.
CASSGKNQRGYNEKLFF	TGTGCCAGCAGCGGAAAGAACCAAAGGGGATATAATGAAAAACTGTTTTTT	17	TRBV9	.	TRBJ1-4	many
CASSRGTRSSWTTDTQYF	TGTGCCAGCAGCAGGGGGACTAGGTCCAGCTGGACCACAGATACGCAGTATTTT	18	TRBV7-9	TRBD2	TRBJ2-3	.
CASSVRLAGVNEQFF	TGTGCCAGCTCCGTCAGACTAGCGGGAGTAAATGAGCAGTTCTTC	15	TRBV18	TRBD2	TRBJ2-1	few
CASSLRYNEQFF	TGTGCCAGCAGCTTACGCTACAATGAGCAGTTCTTC	12	TRBV7-2	.	TRBJ2-1	.
CASSTWTDEQYF	TGTGCCAGCAGTACCTGGACAGACGAGCAGTACTTC	12	TRBV28	.	TRBJ2-7	.
CASTFLASNTEAFF	TGTGCCAGCACCTTTTTGGCATCTAACACTGAAGCTTTCTTT	14	TRBV7-9	.	TRBJ1-1	once
CSVFIVYEQYF	TGCAGCGTTTTCATAGTTTACGAGCAGTACTTC	11	TRBV29-1	.	TRBJ2-7	.
CASSFGQVNTEAFF	TGTGCCAGCAGTTTCGGGCAGGTGAACACTGAAGCTTTCTTT	14	TRBV27	.	TRBJ1-1	.
CASNEGRENTGELFF	TGTGCCAGCAACGAGGGTCGGGAGAACACCGGGGAGCTGTTTTTT	15	TRBV11-2	.	TRBJ2-2	.
CASQFSDGYEQYF	TGTGCCAGCCAATTTTCCGACGGTTACGAGCAGTACTTC	13	TRBV25-1	.	TRBJ2-7	.
CASKGFGTSFGETQYF	TGTGCCAGCAAAGGGTTCGGGACTAGCTTCGGAGAGACCCAGTACTTC	16	TRBV11-2	TRBD2	TRBJ2-5	.
CAWSVKGGAGNTIYF	TGTGCCTGGAGTGTGAAAGGGGGCGCCGGAAACACCATATATTTT	15	TRBV30	TRBD1	TRBJ1-3	.
CASSYSSPSSYEQYF	TGTGCCAGCAGTTACTCATCCCCTAGTTCCTACGAGCAGTACTTC	15	TRBV6-5	.	TRBJ2-7	.
CASSLRGTSGVDTQYF	TGCGCCAGCAGCTTGCGCGGGACTAGCGGTGTTGATACGCAGTATTTT	16	TRBV5-1	TRBD2	TRBJ2-3	.
CASSVSAATNEKLFF	TGTGCCAGCAGTGTTTCAGCTGCAACTAATGAAAAACTGTTTTTT	15	TRBV6-1	.	TRBJ1-4	few
CASSPDRGSSYEQYF	TGTGCCAGCAGCCCGGACAGGGGAAGCTCCTACGAGCAGTACTTC	15	TRBV9	TRBD1	TRBJ2-7	.
CASSDRYEQYF	TGTGCCAGCAGTGACCGATACGAGCAGTACTTC	11	TRBV2	.	TRBJ2-7	.
CASGEQPGNTIYF	TGTGCTAGTGGTGAACAACCTGGAAACACCATATATTTT	13	TRBV12-5	.	TRBJ1-3	.
CASSGTGGYSEQFF	TGTGCCAGCAGCGGGACAGGGGGATATAGTGAGCAGTTCTTC	14	TRBV9	TRBD1	TRBJ2-1	.
CASSFGLAKNIQYF	TGTGCCAGCAGCTTCGGACTAGCCAAAAACATTCAGTACTTC	14	TRBV7-9	.	TRBJ2-4	once
CASSSTDRVYQPQHF	TGTGCCAGCAGTTCTACCGACAGGGTGTATCAGCCCCAGCATTTT	15	TRBV28	TRBD1	TRBJ1-5	.
CASSLAGLAGPNPYEQYF	TGCGCCAGCAGCTTGGCTGGACTAGCGGGACCCAACCCCTACGAGCAGTACTTC	18	TRBV5-1	TRBD2	TRBJ2-7	.
CASSVNQGSPLHF	TGTGCCAGCAGCGTAAATCAGGGTTCACCCCTCCACTTT	13	TRBV9	.	TRBJ1-6	.